Listed here are 22 T cell receptor beta chains from one sample, sequenced in a study of T-cell reconstitution after alpha-beta-depleted transplantation in children. This sample's TCRbeta library carried unique molecular identifier barcodes. TCRdb fed the PCR reads into MiXCR, producing one record per CDR3 protein. This table has fewer than 750,000 distinct CDR3 sequences, 23% appearing once. The sequencing used PBMCs, mostly from graft donor cells, collected 360 days after TCRalphabeta/CD19-depleted stem cell transplant. These receptors were obtained from a boy under two years old who had a stem cell transplant for acute myeloid leukemia, so the T cells may come from the graft donor.

This clonotype was picked up many times. The DNA for the CDR3 is TGTGCCAGCAGCGTAGCTAGCGGGGGCGCGAATGAGCAGTTCTTC. Protein product: CASSVASGGANEQFF. V gene TRBV9 combines with J gene TRBJ2-1; 10 bases align to TRBD2. Trimming cost V 0 bases and J 7 bases; bases outside gene matches: 4. The CDR3 spans 15 residues. CDR1 is SGDLS, CDR2 YYNGEE, per germline.

The chain couples TRBV25-1 to TRBJ2-3; 9 bases are shared with TRBD1. The CDR3 consists of 15 residues. V shed 6 bases and J 13 bases; nucleotides not matched to a gene: 17. Germline V gives CDR1 MGHDK, CDR2 SYGVNS. The CDR3 loop reads CASRQTGTGSSSKYF. The CDR3 bases are TGTGCCAGCAGACAAACTGGGACAGGGAGTTCCTCCAAGTATTTT.

There are many counts of this clonotype. The chain employs TRBV4-1 and TRBJ2-5; TRBD1 matches at 7 bases. Germline values: CDR1 MGHRA, CDR2 YSYEKL. Unmatched junction bases numbered 9, after V lost 8 bases and J lost 3 bases. The CDR3 contains 14 residues. In DNA form, the CDR3 reads TGCGCCAGCTCCCGAGCCGGGACAGAAGAGACCCAGTACTTC. Its translation is CASSRAGTEETQYF.

This clonotype was seen many times. The genes are TRBV2 and TRBJ1-1; D unclear. Trimming removed 7 bases from V and 3 bases from J, with 15 bases in between. CDR3 length equals 14 residues. Germline V CDR1 and CDR2: SNHLY, FYNNEI. CDR3 in amino acids: CASTPRFGDTEAFF. In DNA, the CDR3 is TGTGCCAGCACCCCGAGATTTGGGGACACTGAAGCTTTCTTT.

This clonotype was recorded at least ten times. The CDR3 protein is CASRRGGTQYF. The CDR3 bases are TGTGCCAGCAGGAGAGGTGGTACGCAGTATTTT. The V gene is TRBV25-1, the J gene TRBJ2-3; D is unclear. The CDR3 consists of 11 residues. Trimming took off 6 bases at V and 8 bases at J, with 9 bases between the two ends. Germline V CDR1 and CDR2: MGHDK, SYGVNS.

This clonotype was seen a handful of times. V usage is TRBV10-2 and J usage is TRBJ2-3; 8 bases line up with TRBD2. Trimming at V came to 7 bases and at J to 0 bases, leaving 9 bases not matched to a gene. This CDR3 contains 16 residues. Germline CDR1 is WSHSY and CDR2 is SAAADI. CDR3 DNA: TGCGCCAGCAACGGACAAACTAGCGGTAGCACAGATACGCAGTATTTT. This gives the protein CASNGQTSGSTDTQYF.

The rearrangement uses TRBV12-3 or TRBV12-4 and TRBJ2-3; 7 bases align to TRBD1. With V trimmed by 0 bases and J by 1 base, 4 bases remained unmatched. This CDR3 contains 16 residues. The CDR3 spells CASSLATGPRTDTQYF. DNA of the CDR3: TGTGCCAGCAGTTTAGCGACAGGGCCACGCACAGATACGCAGTATTTT.

The V call is TRBV20-1, the J call TRBJ1-1; D call uncertain. This CDR3 contains 10 residues. Germline values: CDR1 DFQATT, CDR2 SNEGSKA (reference sequence). CDR3 sequence (DNA): TGCAGCGCGGTCAGTAGGGAAGCTTTCTTT. It yields the protein CSAVSREAFF.

Many counts were recorded for this clonotype. This chain connects TRBV12-3 or TRBV12-4 to TRBJ2-7; D uncertain. The V and J ends lost 6 bases and 0 bases respectively, with 9 bases between them. CDR3 length: 13 residues. CDR3 bases: TGTGCCAGCAGCTTTCAGAGCTCCTACGAGCAGTACTTC. Translated: CASSFQSSYEQYF.

This clonotype came up many times. The CDR3, as DNA: TGTGCCAGCAGCCAAGGACTAGCGGGGGCCTACGAGCAGTACTTC. Translated, it gives CASSQGLAGAYEQYF. The gene calls are TRBV3-1 and TRBJ2-7; 12 nucleotides match TRBD2. The ends lost 1 base at V and 2 bases at J; junction bases unmatched: 0. This CDR3 contains 15 residues. Germline CDR1 and CDR2: LGHDT and YNNKEL (reference sequence).

Only a few counts were recorded for this clonotype. This rearrangement joins TRBV12-3 or TRBV12-4 to TRBJ2-1; D possibly matches TRBD1 or TRBD2 (5 bases each). There are 14 residues in the CDR3. The V and J ends lost 7 bases and 4 bases respectively, with 14 bases between them. DNA of the CDR3: TGTGCCAGCACACCCTGGGACGGGTACAATGAGCAGTTCTTC. Its translation: CASTPWDGYNEQFF.

This chain links TRBV10-3 with TRBJ2-5, with D perhaps TRBD2 (5 bases). Germline V gene data show CDR1 as ENHRY and CDR2 as SYGVKD. This CDR3 is 12 amino acids long. Trimming shortened V by 10 bases and J by 4 bases, and 13 bases separated the two germline ends. This CDR3 is CATSGSRETQYF. CDR3 bases: TGTGCCACCTCTGGGAGTAGAGAGACCCAGTACTTC.

There are many counts of this clonotype. The chain carries TRBV12-3 or TRBV12-4 and TRBJ2-5, with D perhaps given as TRBD1 or TRBD2 (5 bases each). The CDR3 has 16 amino acids. The V end lost 5 bases, the J end lost 7 bases, and 23 bases lay between the germline ends. For the CDR3, the DNA is TGTGCCAGCAGTCTAGAGGGGTCGGGGTCCGGTAGGACCCAGTACTTC. It yields the protein CASSLEGSGSGRTQYF.

The chain employs TRBV4-2 and TRBJ2-1, with 7 bases lining up with TRBD2. The CDR3 runs to 16 residues. The junction had 8 bases not matched to a gene; V was cut back by 0 bases and J by 6 bases. Per the germline V gene, CDR1 is LGHNA and CDR2 is YNFKEQ. The CDR3 bases are TGTGCCAGCAGCCAAGATCGAGCGGGAAGTCTCAATGAGCAGTTCTTC. This encodes CASSQDRAGSLNEQFF.

This clonotype came up a few times. The V gene is TRBV2, the J gene TRBJ2-7; tentative D call: TRBD1 (6 bases). The CDR3 is 13 residues long. The V gene lost 4 bases and the J gene lost 2 bases, with 9 bases spanning the gap. In germline, CDR1 is SNHLY, CDR2 FYNNEI. The CDR3: CASSAGHPYEQYV. The CDR3 DNA follows: TGTGCCAGCAGTGCGGGACACCCCTACGAGCAGTACGTC.

This clonotype was recorded at least ten times. V gene TRBV7-2 combines with J gene TRBJ1-1; no clear D. Trimming pared 2 bases from V and 4 bases from J, leaving 5 bases between. The CDR3 consists of 12 residues. Per the germline V gene, CDR1 is SGHTA and CDR2 is FQGNSA. For the CDR3, the DNA is TGTGCCAGCAGCTTACTAACCACTGAAGCTTTCTTT. It specifies CASSLLTTEAFF.

About this clonotype: One base away lies a much larger clone, so this may be a sequencing read error. The chain uses TRBV12-3 or TRBV12-4 and TRBJ1-2; a weak D match, TRBD1 (5 bases). The CDR3 consists of 11 residues. In DNA form, the CDR3 reads TGTGTCAGCAGCGCAGGGTATGGCTACACCTTC. Its protein product is CVSSAGYGYTF.

In this sample, this clonotype turned up many times. This chain uses TRBV20-1 with TRBJ1-4, with D possibly TRBD1 on 6 matching bases. CDR3 size: 14 residues. V lost 3 bases and J 5 bases, leaving 13 bases between the germline ends. CDR1 DFQATT and CDR2 SNEGSKA come from the germline V gene (reference sequence). The CDR3: CSARFGTRNEKLFF. The CDR3 DNA follows: TGCAGTGCTAGGTTTGGGACAAGAAATGAAAAACTGTTTTTT.

This clonotype came up a few times. The rearrangement joins TRBV4-3 to TRBJ2-3; 10 nucleotides match TRBD2. V was clipped by 0 bases and J by 3 bases; unmatched bases: 6. Per germline, CDR1 LGHNA and CDR2 YSLEER. The length of the CDR3 is 17 residues. CDR3 nucleotide sequence: TGCGCCAGCAGCCAAGACAGCGGGGGGGCCGGGACAGATACGCAGTATTTT. Protein product: CASSQDSGGAGTDTQYF.

This clonotype was seen repeatedly, ten times or more. The chain recombines TRBV5-1 with TRBJ2-1, with 10 positions matching TRBD1. V lost 4 bases to trimming and J lost 8 bases; unmatched junction nucleotides: 9. The CDR3 is made up of 15 amino acids. The germline gives CDR1 SGHRS, CDR2 YFSETQ. The CDR3, as DNA: TGCGCCAGCAGCCCACCGGGACAGGGGTGGGATGAGCAGTTCTTC. This translates into CASSPPGQGWDEQFF.

J is TRBJ2-3 and V is TRBV10-3; the D gene is possibly TRBD1 (6 bases). This CDR3 region has 15 residues. Trimming stripped 7 bases from V and 3 bases from J, with 17 bases between. Looked up from germline, CDR1 is ENHRY and CDR2 is SYGVKD. CDR3 loop: CAIIRTVIDTDTQYF. The CDR3, as DNA: TGTGCCATCATCCGGACAGTAATCGATACAGATACGCAGTATTTT.

Many counts were recorded for this clonotype. The genes are TRBV20-1 and TRBJ2-7; TRBD1 aligns across 9 bases. This CDR3 has 12 residues. V was pared by 5 bases and J by 4 bases, with 3 bases of the junction left unmatched. Germline CDR1 and CDR2: DFQATT and SNEGSKA (reference sequence). The CDR3 region has the DNA TGCAGTGCTTCGGACAGGGGTTACGAGCAGTACGTC. The encoded protein is CSASDRGYEQYV.